This is a list of T cell receptor beta chains from one sample in a study of T-cell memory formation after mild COVID-19. TCRdb reprocessed the 5' RACE reads with MiXCR, giving one entry per CDR3 protein. The sample holds 250,000 to 350,000 distinct CDR3 sequences, 15% seen once. The sample consisted of PBMCs or a T cell subset sorted from them (not recorded which). These receptors came from a man between 18 and 35 years old who had mild COVID-19 (a few samples of this study predate the infection). Cell type and time point are not known. The CDR3 runs from the conserved cysteine through the conserved F or W. D genes are given only for firm matches. Size is stated for part of the rows, as once, few or many counts, or as a class when the clone is expanded.

size: -
D: TRBD2
J: TRBJ2-3
V: TRBV29-1
CDR3: CSVEGLASADTQYF
DNA: TGCAGCGTTGAAGGACTAGCGAGCGCAGATACGCAGTATTTT

size: many
D: -
J: TRBJ2-4
V: TRBV4-2
CDR3: CASSPRERGVIQYF
DNA: TGTGCCAGCAGCCCTAGGGAAAGGGGGGTCATTCAGTACTTC

size: -
D: -
J: TRBJ1-5
V: TRBV20-1
CDR3: CSATTGPHQPQHF
DNA: TGCAGTGCGACGACAGGACCACATCAGCCCCAGCATTTT

size: few
D: -
J: TRBJ1-1
V: TRBV7-9
CDR3: CASSFSTNEAFF
DNA: TGTGCCAGCAGCTTTTCCACCAACGAAGCTTTCTTT

size: few
D: -
J: TRBJ1-2
V: TRBV15
CDR3: CATSRDYNNYGYTF
DNA: TGTGCCACCAGCAGAGATTACAATAACTATGGCTACACCTTC

size: -
D: -
J: TRBJ1-1
V: TRBV6-5
CDR3: CASGQGKHTEAFF
DNA: TGTGCCAGCGGCCAGGGGAAGCACACTGAAGCTTTCTTT

size: few
D: -
J: TRBJ2-3
V: TRBV11-2
CDR3: CASRWAGLENTQYF
DNA: TGTGCCAGCAGGTGGGCCGGGCTCGAGAATACGCAGTATTTT

size: -
D: -
J: TRBJ1-3
V: TRBV20-1
CDR3: CSARGAGTNVGNTIYF
DNA: TGCAGTGCCCGAGGGGCCGGGACAAACGTTGGAAACACCATATATTTT

size: few
D: -
J: TRBJ2-5
V: TRBV5-1
CDR3: CASSSGDYQETQYF
DNA: TGCGCCAGCAGCTCAGGGGATTACCAAGAGACCCAGTACTTC

size: -
D: -
J: TRBJ1-4
V: TRBV15
CDR3: CATSRGKGLATNEKLFF
DNA: TGTGCCACCAGCAGAGGGAAGGGGCTGGCAACTAATGAAAAACTGTTTTTT

size: few
D: TRBD2
J: TRBJ2-3
V: TRBV20-1
CDR3: CSAPTSGGTDTQYF
DNA: TGCAGTGCACCTACTAGCGGGGGCACAGATACGCAGTATTTT

size: -
D: TRBD1
J: TRBJ2-2
V: TRBV6-5
CDR3: CASSPGQGLNTGELFF
DNA: TGTGCCAGCAGTCCCGGACAGGGGTTAAACACCGGGGAGCTGTTTTTT

size: -
D: -
J: TRBJ2-2
V: TRBV4-2
CDR3: CASSQDSRTGELFF
DNA: TGTGCCAGCAGCCAAGACAGCCGCACCGGGGAGCTGTTTTTT

size: -
D: -
J: TRBJ1-2
V: TRBV12-3/TRBV12-4
CDR3: CASSSGGQNLNYGYTF
DNA: TGTGCCAGCAGTTCGGGCGGTCAAAACCTTAACTATGGCTACACCTTC

size: -
D: -
J: TRBJ2-3
V: TRBV12-3/TRBV12-4
CDR3: CASSFSGDLHTDTQYF
DNA: TGTGCCAGCAGTTTCTCGGGCGACCTACACACAGATACGCAGTATTTT

size: few
D: -
J: TRBJ2-1
V: TRBV20-1
CDR3: CSASLGAGDNEQFF
DNA: TGCAGTGCTAGTTTGGGGGCTGGGGACAATGAGCAGTTCTTC

size: -
D: -
J: TRBJ2-1
V: TRBV14
CDR3: CASRLMSGEQFF
DNA: TGTGCCAGCAGACTGATGAGCGGTGAGCAGTTCTTC

size: -
D: -
J: TRBJ2-1
V: TRBV20-1
CDR3: CSASRGSEQFF
DNA: TGCAGTGCTAGTAGGGGTAGTGAGCAGTTCTTC

size: -
D: -
J: TRBJ1-2
V: TRBV12-3/TRBV12-4
CDR3: CASHGEGLYGYTF
DNA: TGTGCCAGCCACGGCGAGGGCCTCTATGGCTACACCTTC

size: -
D: -
J: TRBJ2-4
V: TRBV7-3
CDR3: CASSWDGGGIQYF
DNA: TGTGCCAGCAGCTGGGACGGGGGAGGCATTCAGTACTTC

size: -
D: -
J: TRBJ1-1
V: TRBV18
CDR3: CASSQGTDNEAFF
DNA: TGTGCCAGCTCACAGGGCACAGATAATGAAGCTTTCTTT

size: -
D: -
J: TRBJ2-3
V: TRBV10-2
CDR3: CASSEVIDTQYF
DNA: TGCGCCAGCAGTGAGGTTATAGATACGCAGTATTTT

size: few
D: -
J: TRBJ1-1
V: TRBV19
CDR3: CASIRSTEAFF
DNA: TGTGCCAGTATTCGAAGCACTGAAGCTTTCTTT

size: few
D: -
J: TRBJ1-1
V: TRBV28
CDR3: CASNSRDTEAFF
DNA: TGTGCCAGCAATAGCAGGGACACTGAAGCTTTCTTT

size: -
D: -
J: TRBJ2-3
V: TRBV7-2
CDR3: CASSRPIPDTQYF
DNA: TGTGCCAGCAGCCGTCCCATCCCAGATACGCAGTATTTT

size: -
D: -
J: TRBJ2-1
V: TRBV10-1
CDR3: CAGKTYVGQFF
DNA: TGCGCCGGCAAGACCTATGTCGGGCAGTTCTTC

size: -
D: TRBD1
J: TRBJ1-1
V: TRBV7-6
CDR3: CASSWGTAGSNTEAFF
DNA: TGTGCCAGCAGCTGGGGGACAGCTGGATCGAACACTGAAGCTTTCTTT

size: -
D: -
J: TRBJ1-2
V: TRBV20-1
CDR3: CSASTIQGYGYTF
DNA: TGCAGTGCCTCGACGATTCAGGGCTATGGCTACACCTTC

size: few
D: -
J: TRBJ2-5
V: TRBV20-1
CDR3: CSAPSGSDSRQETQYF
DNA: TGCAGTGCCCCCAGTGGTTCGGACAGCCGCCAAGAGACCCAGTACTTC

size: -
D: TRBD1
J: TRBJ1-1
V: TRBV2
CDR3: CASRASGTGYTEAFF
DNA: TGTGCCAGCAGGGCCTCCGGGACAGGGTACACTGAAGCTTTCTTT

size: few
D: TRBD1
J: TRBJ2-5
V: TRBV28
CDR3: CASGPTGGGTQYF
DNA: TGTGCCAGCGGCCCGACAGGGGGAGGGACCCAGTACTTC

size: -
D: -
J: TRBJ2-1
V: TRBV12-3/TRBV12-4
CDR3: CATHDQGNEQFF
DNA: TGTGCCACCCACGATCAGGGGAATGAGCAGTTCTTC

size: -
D: TRBD1
J: TRBJ2-2
V: TRBV11-3
CDR3: CASSFRTGDTGELFF
DNA: TGTGCCAGCAGCTTTCGGACAGGGGACACCGGGGAGCTGTTTTTT

size: -
D: -
J: TRBJ2-5
V: TRBV7-2
CDR3: CASGPGEIKTQYF
DNA: TGTGCCAGCGGACCCGGGGAAATAAAGACCCAGTACTTC

size: many
D: -
J: TRBJ2-2
V: TRBV3-1
CDR3: CASSLTGGGTGELFF
DNA: TGTGCCAGCAGCCTGACCGGAGGAGGCACCGGGGAGCTGTTTTTT

size: -
D: -
J: TRBJ2-7
V: TRBV5-1
CDR3: CASSLSPGDEQYF
DNA: TGCGCCAGCAGCTTGTCCCCAGGGGACGAGCAGTACTTC

size: -
D: TRBD1
J: TRBJ1-5
V: TRBV7-6
CDR3: CASSQGQGDYSNQPQHF
DNA: TGTGCCAGCAGCCAAGGACAGGGGGATTATAGCAATCAGCCCCAGCATTTT

size: -
D: -
J: TRBJ2-7
V: TRBV6-2/TRBV6-3
CDR3: CASSRLGTPATHEQYF
DNA: TGTGCCAGCAGCCGCCTCGGGACACCGGCAACCCACGAGCAGTACTTC

size: many
D: -
J: TRBJ2-5
V: TRBV6-5
CDR3: CASSWGLDQETQYF
DNA: TGTGCCAGCAGTTGGGGACTGGACCAAGAGACCCAGTACTTC

size: few
D: TRBD2
J: TRBJ2-5
V: TRBV7-6
CDR3: CASSLLGTSGIETQYF
DNA: TGTGCCAGCAGCCTTCTAGGGACTAGCGGGATCGAGACCCAGTACTTC